This paragraph covers one T cell receptor beta chain sequence. No antigen is known for it. The source of the sample is a study of shared clonotypes between healthy human individuals. Overall study: CD4 naive and memory got three plates each, CD8 naive two, CD8 memory one. General study points: Generation probability values for non-shared clonotypes were lower than those for clonotypes shared by all four donors.

This CDR3 region has 18 residues. V lost 1 base and J lost 7; bases outside the gene matches: 12. CDR1 SGDLS and CDR2 YYNGEE come from the germline V gene. Here immunoSEQ multiplex PCR was the method, and the copy in TCRdb shows in-frame clones only, minus some. Among about 2.1 million clones listed, 85% to 95% were seen once. Positive CCR7 selection of CD45RO-negative cells yielded the naive CD8 cells, and terminally differentiated effector memory CD45RA+ cells were excluded. The rearrangement uses TRBV9 and TRBJ2-2; 11 bases fit TRBD2. Material: naive CD8+ T cells from PBMCs. This TCR was sampled from a man aged 18 to 30 in good health. Some clones in this sample may be carry-over from other donors' samples. CDR3 sequence reads: CASSVNIAGGPSGGELFF. Here the CDR3 DNA reads TGTGCCAGCAGCGTAAACATAGCGGGAGGGCCGAGCGGCGGGGAGCTGTTTTTT.